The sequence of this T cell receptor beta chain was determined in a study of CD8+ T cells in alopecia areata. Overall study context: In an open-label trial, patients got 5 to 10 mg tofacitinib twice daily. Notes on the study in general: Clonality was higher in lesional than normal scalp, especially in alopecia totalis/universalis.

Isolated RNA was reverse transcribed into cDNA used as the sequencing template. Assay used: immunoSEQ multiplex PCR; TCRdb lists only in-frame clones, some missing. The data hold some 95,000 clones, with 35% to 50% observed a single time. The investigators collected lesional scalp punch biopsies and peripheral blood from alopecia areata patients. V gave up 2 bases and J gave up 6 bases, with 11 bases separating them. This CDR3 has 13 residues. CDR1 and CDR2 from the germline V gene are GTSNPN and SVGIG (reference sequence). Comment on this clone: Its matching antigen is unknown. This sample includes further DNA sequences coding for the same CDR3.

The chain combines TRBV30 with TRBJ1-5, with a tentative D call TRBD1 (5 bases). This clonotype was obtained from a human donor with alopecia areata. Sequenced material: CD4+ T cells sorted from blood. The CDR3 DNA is TGTGCCTGGAGTACGGGGGAAGGTCAGCCCCAGCATTTT. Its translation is CAWSTGEGQPQHF.